These 8 T cell receptor beta chains originate from one sample sequenced in a study of CD8+ T cells in alopecia areata. Sequencing templates came from extracted RNA that was reverse transcribed into cDNA. The method was immunoSEQ multiplex PCR; TCRdb's version includes in-frame clones alone and lacks a portion of them. The sample has about 120,000 clones; 35% to 40% are singletons. The sample consisted of CD4+ T cells sorted from blood. The origin of the receptors is a human donor with alopecia areata.

The chain recombines TRBV5-4 with TRBJ1-4, with 8 bases matching TRBD1. The CDR3 length is 14 residues. Germline V gene lookup returns CDR1 SGHNT and CDR2 YYREEE (reference sequence). The J segment lost 5 bases and the V segment lost 4 bases, leaving 4 bases of the junction unmatched. CDR3 residues: CASSPTGVNEKLFF. CDR3 DNA sequence: TGTGCCAGCAGCCCGACAGGGGTAAATGAAAAACTGTTTTTT. Full variable domain (rest looked up from reference TRBV5-4 and TRBJ1-4): ETGVTQSPTHLIKTRGQQVTLRCSSQSGHNTVSWYQQALGQGPQFIFQYYREEENGRGNFPPRFSGLQFPNYSSELNVNALELDDSALYLCASSPTGVNEKLFFGSGTQLSVL.

The sample holds a few counts of this clone. The rearrangement joins TRBV5-1 to TRBJ2-1, with a tentative D call TRBD1 (7 bases). Trimming cost V 3 bases and J 7 bases, with 23 bases left between them. Germline assignment: CDR1 SGHRS and CDR2 YFSETQ. There are 17 residues in the CDR3. The CDR3 reads CASSSDARGGAGNEQFF. The CDR3 nucleotides read TGCGCCAGCAGCTCGGACGCGCGAGGGGGCGCGGGGAATGAGCAGTTCTTC.

The chain is built from TRBV5-1 and TRBJ2-5; D could derive from TRBD1 or TRBD2 (5 bases each). The germline V gene has CDR1 SGHRS and CDR2 YFSETQ. V lost 1 base and J 5 bases, leaving 9 bases between the germline ends. The CDR3 spans 13 residues. CDR3 bases: TGCGCCAGCAGCTTGATCGGGGCGGAGACCCAGTACTTC. Translating gives CASSLIGAETQYF.

The chain joins TRBV30 to TRBJ2-5, with a weak D call TRBD1 (6 bases). The germline V gene encodes CDR1 GTSNPN and CDR2 SVGIG (reference sequence). CDR3 length equals 14 residues. Trimming cost V 3 bases and J 2 bases, with 13 bases left between them. The CDR3 nucleotides read TGTGCCTGGAGCGGACAGCTGGTACAAGAGACCCAGTACTTC. This codes for CAWSGQLVQETQYF.

This clone was counted only a few times. The chain is built from TRBV6-5 and TRBJ1-1, with 7 positions matching TRBD1. Per germline, CDR1 MNHEY and CDR2 SVGAGI. The trim removed 2 bases at V and 0 bases at J, leaving 6 bases unmatched. The CDR3 runs to 16 residues. Written as DNA, the CDR3 is TGTGCCAGCAGTTACGGGTCAGGGGGGATGAACACTGAAGCTTTCTTT. Amino acids: CASSYGSGGMNTEAFF.

The chain joins TRBV5-1 to TRBJ1-1; perhaps TRBD1 as D (6 bases). There are 14 residues in the CDR3. Germline CDR1 reads SGHRS; CDR2 reads YFSETQ. V gave up 3 bases and J gave up 5 bases, with 14 bases separating them. This CDR3 is CASSSYRERTEAFF. The DNA for the CDR3 is TGCGCCAGCAGCTCATACAGGGAGAGGACTGAAGCTTTCTTT.

The rearrangement joins TRBV7-8 to TRBJ1-1, with 7 nucleotides matching TRBD1. The CDR3 is 17 residues long. CDR1 SGHVS and CDR2 FQNEAQ come from the germline V gene. The ends lost 1 base at V and 0 bases at J; junction bases unmatched: 8. The CDR3 nucleotides read TGTGCCAGCAGCTTAGTCCCTGGGGGACAGTTGAACACTGAAGCTTTCTTT. Amino acid sequence: CASSLVPGGQLNTEAFF.

The chain combines TRBV5-1 with TRBJ2-1, with a weak D call TRBD2 (5 bases). The CDR3 extends over 14 amino acids. Germline lookup yields CDR1 SGHRS and CDR2 YFSETQ. V lost 4 bases, J lost 3 bases, and 11 bases lay in between. The DNA for the CDR3 is TGCGCCAGCAGCCCGGACGGGAACTACAATGAGCAGTTCTTC. It translates to CASSPDGNYNEQFF.